What follows are 32 T cell receptor beta chains derived from one specimen sequenced in a study of early T cells in non-severe SARS-CoV-2 infection. Via MiXCR, TCRdb re-called the 5' RACE reads, giving one row per CDR3 protein. The sample includes 85,000 to 120,000 distinct CDR3 sequences, approximately 14% seen only once; the top ten take 6.2%. Specimen: whole blood. The receptors were gathered from an adult who was a healthcare worker with PCR-confirmed SARS-CoV-2 infection or an uninfected control (not recorded which).

This clonotype showed up many times. The chain is built from TRBV5-4 and TRBJ1-1, with TRBD1 matching over 7 bases. The CDR3 loop spans 14 amino acids. Trimming removed 4 bases from V and 3 bases from J; junction bases left unmatched: 6. CDR1 and CDR2 from the germline V gene are SGHNT and YYREEE (reference sequence). This CDR3 is CASSRRDRDTEAFF. The CDR3 DNA is TGTGCCAGCAGCCGCCGGGACAGAGACACTGAAGCTTTCTTT.

This clonotype turned up a few times. The V and J genes are TRBV5-6 and TRBJ2-1, with 10 bases identical to TRBD1. Trimming at V came to 4 bases and at J to 0 bases, leaving 10 bases not matched to a gene. From germline, CDR1 is SGHDT and CDR2 YYEEEE. This CDR3 comprises 18 residues. CDR3 in amino acids: CASSPGTGVHSSYNEQFF. The CDR3 bases are TGTGCCAGCAGCCCCGGGACAGGGGTCCACAGCTCCTACAATGAGCAGTTCTTC.

This clonotype was seen a handful of times. In nucleotides, the CDR3 is TGCGCCAGCAGCCAAGTGGGACTAGCCCCAGATACGCAGTATTTT. This codes for CASSQVGLAPDTQYF. The rearrangement links TRBV4-1 to TRBJ2-3, with 9 bases fitting TRBD2. This CDR3 spans 15 amino acids. The V and J ends lost 1 base and 4 bases, in that order; junction bases with no gene match: 3. Germline V lookup: CDR1 MGHRA, CDR2 YSYEKL.

V and J are TRBV27 and TRBJ1-5; D is ambiguous. There are 14 residues in the CDR3. V shed 3 bases and J shed 7 bases, with 13 bases lying between them. Per the germline V gene, CDR1 is MNHEY and CDR2 is SMNVEV (reference sequence). This CDR3 is CASSLTFRSQPQHF. In DNA, the CDR3 is TGTGCCAGCAGTTTGACCTTTAGGAGCCAGCCCCAGCATTTT.

The CDR3: CSAQDRASYGYTF. CDR3 nucleotide sequence: TGCAGTGCCCAAGACAGGGCCTCCTATGGCTACACCTTC. The chain combines TRBV20-1 with TRBJ1-2; 7 bases map to TRBD1. This CDR3 spans 13 amino acids. The germline CDR1 and CDR2 sequences are DFQATT and SNEGSKA (reference sequence). Germline trimming cut 6 bases from V and 4 bases from J; bases unmatched to any gene: 8.

The chain links TRBV6-2 or TRBV6-3 to TRBJ2-1; tentative D call: TRBD2 (5 bases). The CDR3 length is 16 residues. The ends were cut back, 0 bases at V and 8 bases at J, with 17 bases in the middle. Germline lookup yields CDR1 MNHEY and CDR2 SVGEGT. CDR3: CASSYSRAAPWYEQFF. The CDR3 DNA is TGTGCCAGCAGTTACTCACGAGCGGCCCCCTGGTATGAGCAGTTCTTC.

The gene calls are TRBV10-3 and TRBJ1-6; tentatively, D is TRBD1 (5 bases). The CDR3 is 13 residues long. Per the germline V gene, CDR1 is ENHRY and CDR2 is SYGVKD. V lost 11 bases and J 5 bases, leaving 13 bases between the germline ends. CDR3 sequence: CASTDIHNSPLHF. CDR3 sequence (DNA): TGTGCCTCGACAGATATTCATAATTCACCCCTCCACTTT.

This clonotype turned up a few times. The chain employs TRBV2 and TRBJ2-1; TRBD2 matches at 14 bases. V lost 10 bases to trimming and J lost 11 bases; unmatched junction nucleotides: 10. The CDR3 has 14 amino acids. Germline lookup yields CDR1 SNHLY and CDR2 FYNNEI. The CDR3 is CATTGLAGELKQFF. CDR3 in DNA: TGTGCCACCACGGGACTAGCGGGAGAGTTAAAGCAGTTCTTC.

The CDR3: CSARGLALNNEQFF. DNA for the CDR3: TGCAGTGCTAGGGGACTAGCGCTGAACAATGAGCAGTTCTTC. The chain combines TRBV20-1 with TRBJ2-1; TRBD2 matches at 10 bases. Trimming removed 3 bases from V and 5 bases from J; junction bases left unmatched: 4. Germline V lookup: CDR1 DFQATT, CDR2 SNEGSKA (reference sequence). The CDR3 runs 14 residues.

V gene TRBV19 combines with J gene TRBJ2-2, with D perhaps TRBD2 (6 bases). The germline V gene encodes CDR1 LNHDA and CDR2 SQIVND (reference sequence). CDR3 length: 14 residues. V lost 8 bases, J lost 0 bases, and 10 bases lay in between. In DNA, the CDR3 is TGTGCCAGTCAACGGGGGACGAACACCGGGGAGCTGTTTTTT. Translation: CASQRGTNTGELFF. The full variable domain, with the rest looked up from reference TRBV19 and TRBJ2-2, is DGGITQSPKYLFRKEGQNVTLSCEQNLNHDAMYWYRQDPGQGLRLIYYSQIVNDFQKGDIAEGYSVSREKKESFPLTVTSAQKNPTAFYLCASQRGTNTGELFFGEGSRLTVL.

In its sample, this clonotype was seen a few times. The rearrangement uses TRBV29-1 and TRBJ2-1; the match to TRBD1 covers 10 bases. CDR3 length: 13 residues. V was pared by 4 bases and J by 7 bases, with 4 bases of the junction left unmatched. Germline CDR1 and CDR2: SQVTM and ANQGSEA. This CDR3 is CSVVRDRGNEQFF. The CDR3 coding sequence is TGCAGCGTTGTTCGGGACAGGGGTAATGAGCAGTTCTTC.

In nucleotides, the CDR3 is TGTGCCAGCAGTTACGGCAGGGGCACTGAAGCTTTCTTT. It codes for CASSYGRGTEAFF. V gene TRBV6-2 or TRBV6-3 combines with J gene TRBJ1-1; TRBD1 is a possible D gene (6 bases). The CDR3 extends over 13 amino acids. The V gene lost 2 bases and the J gene lost 4 bases, with 8 bases spanning the gap. CDR1 is MNHEY and CDR2 is SVGEGT in the germline V gene.

This clonotype was observed at least ten times. The chain links TRBV7-2 to TRBJ2-1, with D uncertain. Germline values: CDR1 SGHTA, CDR2 FQGNSA. The CDR3 covers 11 residues. V was cut by 4 bases and J by 10 bases, with 8 bases left in between. The CDR3 DNA sequence: TGTGCCAGCAGCTCCCACCACGAGCAGTTCTTC. This sequence encodes CASSSHHEQFF.

This clonotype was counted only a few times. V and J are TRBV28 and TRBJ2-7; the D is unclear. CDR3 length equals 13 residues. The V end was cut by 2 bases, the J end by 1 base, with 6 bases between. The germline V gene encodes CDR1 MDHEN and CDR2 SYDVKM. Here the CDR3 reads CASSLPESYEQYF. In DNA form, the CDR3 reads TGTGCCAGCAGTTTACCGGAATCCTACGAGCAGTACTTC.

The table lists this clonotype with a few counts. The chain couples TRBV20-1 to TRBJ2-1; no definite D call. Trimming removed 6 bases at V and 7 bases at J, with 4 bases between. The CDR3 totals 9 residues. Germline V CDR1 and CDR2: DFQATT, SNEGSKA (reference sequence). CDR3 protein: CSAGNEQFF. CDR3 DNA: TGCAGTGCAGGGAATGAGCAGTTCTTC.

The V gene is TRBV18, the J gene TRBJ2-2, with D possibly being TRBD1 (6 bases). Trimming removed 4 bases at V and 0 bases at J, with 6 bases between. The CDR3 is 14 amino acids. Germline-derived CDR1 and CDR2 are KGHSH and LQKENI. The CDR3 coding sequence is TGTGCCAGCTCACGACAGGCGAACACCGGGGAGCTGTTTTTT. It translates to CASSRQANTGELFF.

This clonotype was observed many times. The gene calls are TRBV9 and TRBJ2-2; D is possibly TRBD1 (6 bases). The CDR3 is 17 amino acids. Germline CDR1 is SGDLS and CDR2 is YYNGEE. Deletions cut 3 bases from V and 0 bases from J, with 15 bases between. CDR3 sequence: CASSAKGQKSNTGELFF. CDR3 in DNA: TGTGCCAGCAGCGCGAAGGGACAAAAATCGAACACCGGGGAGCTGTTTTTT.

This clonotype was seen a few times. The J gene is TRBJ2-6, the V gene TRBV9; D is unresolved. There are 15 residues in the CDR3. V gave up 0 bases and J gave up 1 base, with 5 bases separating them. The germline gives CDR1 SGDLS, CDR2 YYNGEE. CDR3 coding DNA: TGTGCCAGCAGCGTAGCCGGTTCTGGGGCCAACGTCCTGACTTTC. Its translation is CASSVAGSGANVLTF.

This clonotype has ten or more counts. This chain links TRBV11-2 with TRBJ2-1, with D uncertain. Germline CDR1 SGHAT, CDR2 FQNNGV. The CDR3 runs 13 residues. Trimming stripped 1 base from V and 7 bases from J, with 8 bases between. The CDR3 spells CASSLGPENEQFF. The CDR3, as DNA: TGTGCCAGCAGCTTAGGGCCGGAAAATGAGCAGTTCTTC.

This chain uses TRBV5-1 with TRBJ1-1, with D hard to call. Germline loops: CDR1 SGHRS, CDR2 YFSETQ. Trimming pared 0 bases from V and 2 bases from J, leaving 8 bases between. The CDR3 is 14 amino acids. The CDR3 spells CASSLGAGNTEAFF. CDR3 in DNA: TGCGCCAGCAGCTTGGGAGCTGGAAACACTGAAGCTTTCTTT.

This chain joins TRBV11-2 and TRBJ1-1; D may be TRBD1 (6 bases). Deletions cut 6 bases from V and 0 bases from J, with 17 bases between. This CDR3 has 16 residues. Germline V gene lookup returns CDR1 SGHAT and CDR2 FQNNGV. CDR3 DNA sequence: TGTGCCAGCAGTTATGGGGGCAGAACCTTGAACACTGAAGCTTTCTTT. Its translation: CASSYGGRTLNTEAFF.

This clonotype was observed many times. The V call is TRBV20-1, the J call TRBJ2-3; 11 nucleotides line up with TRBD2. The CDR3 totals 14 residues. Germline loops: CDR1 DFQATT, CDR2 SNEGSKA (reference sequence). Unmatched junction bases numbered 3, after V lost 2 bases and J lost 5 bases. DNA for the CDR3: TGCAGTGCTAGACAACTAGCGGGAGAAGATACGCAGTATTTT. The encoded protein is CSARQLAGEDTQYF.

There are a few counts of this clonotype. A junction end diverges from the germline sequence, so it may reflect a read error. J is TRBJ2-1 and V is TRBV10-3; no definite D call. CDR3 length: 13 amino acids. Germline V CDR1 and CDR2: ENHRY, SYGVKD. The CDR3 spells CAISGTSNNEQFF. The CDR3 coding sequence is TGTGCCATCAGTGGGACCTCCAACAATGAGCAGTTCTTC.

Turning to this clonotype: This probably arose from a read error, given a far larger clone one base away. CDR3 sequence: CASSLAVNEQFF. In DNA, the CDR3 is TGTGCCAGCAGTTTAGCCGTGAATGAGCAGTTCTTC. The gene calls are TRBV28 and TRBJ2-1, with D uncertain. Germline V CDR1 and CDR2: MDHEN, SYDVKM. The CDR3 has 12 amino acids. The V end was cut by 2 bases, the J end by 7 bases, with 6 bases between. Drawing the rest from reference TRBV28 and TRBJ2-1, the complete variable domain is DVKVTQSSRYLVKRTGEKVFLECVQDMDHENMFWYRQDPGLGLRLIYFSYDVKMKEKGDIPEGYSVSREKKERFSLILESASTNQTSMYLCASSLAVNEQFFGPGTRLTVL.

The chain recombines TRBV6-1 with TRBJ2-3, with TRBD2 as a possible D gene (6 bases). V gave up 3 bases and J gave up 9 bases, with 19 bases separating them. The CDR3 contains 15 residues. Per the germline V gene, CDR1 is MNHNS and CDR2 is SASEGT. CDR3 sequence reads: CASSDVAPWRETQYF. CDR3 coding DNA: TGTGCCAGCAGTGACGTTGCTCCTTGGCGGGAAACGCAGTATTTT.

This clonotype showed up just a few times. V and J are TRBV11-2 and TRBJ2-7; possible D gene TRBD1, 6 bases. The V end was cut by 5 bases, the J end by 2 bases, with 19 bases between. Per germline, CDR1 SGHAT and CDR2 FQNNGV. This CDR3 has 16 residues. This CDR3 is CASSQIRGSIAYEQYF. CDR3 coding DNA: TGTGCCAGCAGCCAGATAAGGGGGAGTATCGCCTACGAGCAGTACTTC.

V gene TRBV20-1 combines with J gene TRBJ2-1; TRBD2 agrees at 12 bases. V gave up 2 bases and J gave up 5 bases; unmatched junction bases: 10. The CDR3 contains 17 residues. The germline CDR1 and CDR2 sequences are DFQATT and SNEGSKA (reference sequence). Here the CDR3 reads CSARTRGTSGQDNEQFF. The CDR3 DNA is TGCAGTGCTAGAACACGCGGGACTAGCGGGCAAGACAATGAGCAGTTCTTC.

This clonotype was seen at least ten times. The chain combines TRBV7-9 with TRBJ1-5, with 7 nucleotides matching TRBD1. After removal of 5 bases from V and 3 bases from J, the junction contained 4 bases not matched to a gene. The CDR3 is 14 residues long. Germline V CDR1 and CDR2: SEHNR, FQNEAQ (reference sequence). In DNA form, the CDR3 reads TGTGCCAGCAGCCCTAGGGGGCACAATCAGCCCCAGCATTTT. As protein: CASSPRGHNQPQHF. The variable domain in full, completed from reference TRBV7-9 and TRBJ1-5, reads DTGVSQNPRHKITKRGQNVTFRCDPISEHNRLYWYRQTLGQGPEFLTYFQNEAQLEKSRLLSDRFSAERPKGSFSTLEIQRTEQGDSAMYLCASSPRGHNQPQHFGDGTRLSIL.

Turning to this clonotype: A much larger clone differs from this one at a single base, so this may be a read error. The chain recombines TRBV28 with TRBJ2-6, with D perhaps TRBD2 (5 bases). CDR3 length: 14 amino acids. CDR1 and CDR2 (germline): MDHEN, SYDVKM. The CDR3 coding sequence is TGTGTCAGCAGCGGCCGCTCTGGGGCCAACGTCCTGACTTTC. Amino acid sequence: CVSSGRSGANVLTF.

This clonotype was seen only a few times. The rearrangement links TRBV6-4 to TRBJ1-4; D unclear. Germline V gene lookup returns CDR1 MRHNA and CDR2 SNTAGT. CDR3 length: 14 residues. Trimming took 6 bases from V and 8 from J, leaving 16 bases between them. CDR3 coding DNA: TGTGCCAGCAGCCGAGCAAGGCTTCGGGAAAAACTGTTTTTT. Protein product: CASSRARLREKLFF.

This clonotype was seen only a few times. The J gene is TRBJ1-1, the V gene TRBV5-5; D gene unclear. Deletions cut 5 bases from V and 3 bases from J, with 11 bases between. This CDR3 region has 13 residues. Germline loops: CDR1 SGHKS, CDR2 YYEKEE (reference sequence). The DNA of the CDR3 is TGTGCCAGCAGATTGTTTAGGGACACTGAAGCTTTCTTT. Its protein product is CASRLFRDTEAFF.

To note about this clonotype: One end of the junction is discordant with germline, which a read error may explain. The chain joins TRBV20-1 to TRBJ2-1; D may be TRBD1 or TRBD2 (5 bases each). Germline values: CDR1 DFQATT, CDR2 SNEGSKA (reference sequence). This CDR3 has 17 residues. The CDR3 nucleotides are TGCAGTGCTAGAGATATCTCGGGACCAACCTCCTTCAATGAGCAGTTCTTC. This translates into CSARDISGPTSFNEQFF.